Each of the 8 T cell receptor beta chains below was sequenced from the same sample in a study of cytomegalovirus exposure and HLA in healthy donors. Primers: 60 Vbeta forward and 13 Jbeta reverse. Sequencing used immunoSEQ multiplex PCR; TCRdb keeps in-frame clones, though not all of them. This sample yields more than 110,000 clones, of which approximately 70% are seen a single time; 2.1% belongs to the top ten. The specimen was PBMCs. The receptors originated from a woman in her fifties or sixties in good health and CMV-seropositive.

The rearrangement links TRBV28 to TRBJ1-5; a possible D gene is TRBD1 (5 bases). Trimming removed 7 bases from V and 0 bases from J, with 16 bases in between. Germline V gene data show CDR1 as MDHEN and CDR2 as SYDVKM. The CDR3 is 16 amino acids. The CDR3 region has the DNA TGTGCCAGCACCCCGGACGGACACCTTAGCAATCAGCCCCAGCATTTT. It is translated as CASTPDGHLSNQPQHF. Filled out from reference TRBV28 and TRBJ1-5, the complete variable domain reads DVKVTQSSRYLVKRTGEKVFLECVQDMDHENMFWYRQDPGLGLRLIYFSYDVKMKEKGDIPEGYSVSREKKERFSLILESASTNQTSMYLCASTPDGHLSNQPQHFGDGTRLSIL.

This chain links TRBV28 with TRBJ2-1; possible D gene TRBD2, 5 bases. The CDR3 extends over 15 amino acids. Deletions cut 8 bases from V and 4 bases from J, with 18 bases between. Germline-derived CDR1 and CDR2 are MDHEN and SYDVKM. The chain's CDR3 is CASGSQRRPYNEQFF. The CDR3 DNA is TGTGCCAGCGGCAGTCAGCGGAGGCCTTACAATGAGCAGTTCTTC.

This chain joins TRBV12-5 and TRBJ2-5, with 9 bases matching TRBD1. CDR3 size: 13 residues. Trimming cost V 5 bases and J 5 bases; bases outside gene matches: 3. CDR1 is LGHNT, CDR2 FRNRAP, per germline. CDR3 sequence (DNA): TGTGCTAGTGGTGGACAGGGGAGGGAGACCCAGTACTTC. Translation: CASGGQGRETQYF.

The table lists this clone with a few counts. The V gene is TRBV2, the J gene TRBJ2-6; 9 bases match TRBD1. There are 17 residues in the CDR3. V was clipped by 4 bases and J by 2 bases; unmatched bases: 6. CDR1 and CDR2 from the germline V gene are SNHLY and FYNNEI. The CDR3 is CASSAGTGYAGANVLTF. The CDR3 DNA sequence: TGTGCCAGCAGTGCCGGGACAGGGTATGCTGGGGCCAACGTCCTGACTTTC.

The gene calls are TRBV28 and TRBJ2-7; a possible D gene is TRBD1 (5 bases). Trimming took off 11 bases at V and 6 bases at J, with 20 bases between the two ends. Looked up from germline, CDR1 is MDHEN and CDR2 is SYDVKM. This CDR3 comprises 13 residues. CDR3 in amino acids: CASFQGLGGEQYF. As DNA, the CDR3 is TGTGCCTCCTTCCAGGGTCTAGGTGGCGAGCAGTACTTC.

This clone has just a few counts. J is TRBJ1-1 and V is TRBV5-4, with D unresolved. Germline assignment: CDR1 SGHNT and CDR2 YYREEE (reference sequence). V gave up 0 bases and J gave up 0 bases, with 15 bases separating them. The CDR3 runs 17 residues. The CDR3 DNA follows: TGTGCCAGCAGCTTGGCCCAGACTCGGTCGTTGAACACTGAAGCTTTCTTT. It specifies CASSLAQTRSLNTEAFF.

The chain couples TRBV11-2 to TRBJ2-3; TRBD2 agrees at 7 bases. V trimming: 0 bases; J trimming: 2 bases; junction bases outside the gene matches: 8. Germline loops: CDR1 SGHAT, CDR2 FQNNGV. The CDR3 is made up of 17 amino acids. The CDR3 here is CASSLDITSAYTDTQYF. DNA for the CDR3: TGTGCCAGCAGCTTAGATATCACTAGCGCGTACACAGATACGCAGTATTTT.

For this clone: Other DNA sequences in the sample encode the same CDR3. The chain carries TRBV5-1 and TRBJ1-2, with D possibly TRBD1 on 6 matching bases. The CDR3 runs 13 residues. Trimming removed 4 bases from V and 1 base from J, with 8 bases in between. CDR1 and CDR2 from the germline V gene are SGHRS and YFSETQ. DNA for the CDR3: TGCGCCAGCAGCCCAGGGGATAACTATGGCTACACCTTC. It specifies CASSPGDNYGYTF.